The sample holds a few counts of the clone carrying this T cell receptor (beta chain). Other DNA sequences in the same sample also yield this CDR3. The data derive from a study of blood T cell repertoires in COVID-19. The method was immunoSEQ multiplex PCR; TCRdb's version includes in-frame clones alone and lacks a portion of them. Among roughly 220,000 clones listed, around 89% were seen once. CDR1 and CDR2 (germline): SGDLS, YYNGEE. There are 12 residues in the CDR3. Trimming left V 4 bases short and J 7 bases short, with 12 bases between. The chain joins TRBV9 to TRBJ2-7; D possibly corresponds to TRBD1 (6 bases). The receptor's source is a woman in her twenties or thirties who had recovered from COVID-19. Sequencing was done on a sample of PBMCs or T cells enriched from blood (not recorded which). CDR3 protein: CASSLQGGEQYF. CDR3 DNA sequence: TGTGCCAGCAGCTTACAGGGCGGTGAGCAGTACTTC.